This TCR beta chain was identified during a study of blood T cell repertoires in COVID-19. Repertoires were generated with immunoSEQ multiplex PCR, while TCRdb's copy carries only in-frame clones and drops some. The sample carries 250,000 or so clones, 88% recorded once. Remarks on this clone: At one end, the junction sequence differs from germline, possibly due to a read error.

The sequencing input was peripheral blood. This TCR was recovered from a woman in her twenties or thirties with COVID-19, enrolled during active disease.

CDR3: CASSGGQLEAQYF. DNA for the CDR3: TGTGCCAGTAGTGGGGGACAGTTAGAGGCCCAGTACTTC. The chain carries TRBV19 and TRBJ2-5; 7 bases agree with TRBD1. CDR1 and CDR2 (germline): LNHDA, SQIVND (reference sequence). The CDR3 sequence is 13 residues long.